Shown below are 22 T cell receptor beta chains from a single sample sequenced in a study of blood T cells in healthy people across ages. Then a second PCR, running about 6 to 11 cycles, was carried out with a sample-barcoded 5' primer and a J-beta primer mix. Using its own MiXCR run on the 5' RACE reads, TCRdb lists one record per CDR3 protein. The repertoire has roughly 2 million distinct CDR3 sequences, around 50% of them found once; the top ten carry approximately 2%. Specimen: blood. Receptors were obtained from a middle-aged woman in good health.

This sequence joins TRBV27 and TRBJ1-2; 10 nucleotides line up with TRBD1. This CDR3 has 15 amino acids. CDR1 and CDR2 (germline): MNHEY, SMNVEV (reference sequence). V gave up 4 bases and J gave up 6 bases; unmatched junction bases: 8. The CDR3 is CASSSPGTGENGYTF. CDR3 nucleotide sequence: TGTGCCAGCAGTTCTCCCGGGACAGGGGAAAATGGCTACACCTTC.

The chain couples TRBV12-3 or TRBV12-4 to TRBJ2-3; 8 bases align to TRBD2. Trimming cost V 1 base and J 6 bases; bases outside gene matches: 6. This CDR3 has 15 residues. The CDR3 bases are TGTGCCAGCAGTTTAGGGGGACTAGTCCTGGATACGCAGTATTTT. It yields the protein CASSLGGLVLDTQYF.

This clonotype was detected only a few times. The CDR3 nucleotides read TGTGCCAGCAGCTCCGGGACAGGCTACTCCTACGAGCAGTACTTC. It yields the protein CASSSGTGYSYEQYF. V and J are TRBV7-6 and TRBJ2-7, with 8 bases lining up with TRBD1. The CDR3 loop spans 15 amino acids. Germline assignment: CDR1 SGHVS and CDR2 FNYEAQ. The J segment lost 0 bases and the V segment lost 4 bases, leaving 5 bases of the junction unmatched.

This clonotype turned up a few times. CDR3 sequence reads: CASSLANNKQETQYF. CDR3 bases: TGTGCCAGCAGCTTAGCCAACAACAAACAAGAGACCCAGTACTTC. The genes are TRBV7-2 and TRBJ2-5; D not certain. The CDR3 consists of 15 residues. Germline CDR1 and CDR2: SGHTA and FQGNSA. Trimming removed 0 bases at V and 2 bases at J, with 10 bases between.

V and J are TRBV10-3 and TRBJ2-1; D is ambiguous. Trimming left V 10 bases short and J 5 bases short, with 21 bases between. This CDR3 has 15 residues. Germline-derived CDR1 and CDR2 are ENHRY and SYGVKD. The CDR3 DNA reads as TGTGCCACTTACGCGGAAACCCAAACCCACAATGAGCAGTTCTTC. As protein: CATYAETQTHNEQFF.

The chain couples TRBV7-2 to TRBJ2-1; possibly TRBD2 for D (5 bases). The J call may not be correct, given that the DNA end is closer to TRBJ2-7. In germline, CDR1 is SGHTA, CDR2 FQGNSA. The CDR3 sequence is 15 residues long. The CDR3, as DNA: TGTGCCAGCAGCGTGGCGGCTAGCAACTACAATGAGCAGTACTTC. Protein sequence: CASSVAASNYNEQYF.

This clonotype was counted between two and nine times. V usage is TRBV4-3 and J usage is TRBJ2-7; a weak D match, TRBD2 (6 bases). Trimming removed 2 bases from V and 1 base from J, with 18 bases in between. CDR1 and CDR2 from the germline V gene are LGHNA and YSLEER. The CDR3 covers 17 residues. CDR3 region: CASSQSAPGLISYEQYF. The CDR3 nucleotides are TGCGCCAGCAGCCAATCCGCACCGGGACTGATTTCCTACGAGCAGTACTTC.

This chain links TRBV29-1 with TRBJ2-2; D is perhaps TRBD2 (6 bases). There are 14 residues in the CDR3. Germline V gene data show CDR1 as SQVTM and CDR2 as ANQGSEA. V was trimmed by 4 bases and J by 5 bases, leaving 14 bases between them. CDR3 nucleotides: TGCAGCGTTGGCCGGGAAGGGAGGACCGGGGAGCTGTTTTTT. Protein product: CSVGREGRTGELFF.

The chain is built from TRBV11-2 and TRBJ2-1, with 7 nucleotides matching TRBD1. The V segment lost 3 bases and the J segment 7 bases; nucleotides outside the gene matches: 3. This CDR3 has 13 amino acids. Germline V gene lookup returns CDR1 SGHAT and CDR2 FQNNGV. This chain's CDR3 is CASSFNRGNEQFF. The CDR3 bases are TGTGCCAGCAGCTTTAACAGGGGAAATGAGCAGTTCTTC.

This clonotype was picked up a small number of times. Given a much more abundant clone one base away, this may be a read error. The chain recombines TRBV4-1 with TRBJ2-5, with D possibly TRBD1 on 5 matching bases. The CDR3 is 12 amino acids. Germline CDR1 MGHRA, CDR2 YSYEKL. Between the trimmed V and J ends, which lost 0 bases and 7 bases, there was a span of 6 bases. The CDR3 protein is CASSQEGVTQYF. Written as DNA, the CDR3 is TGCGCCAGCAGCCAAGAAGGGGTGACCCAGTACTTC.

This clonotype was seen more than once but under ten times. The rearrangement links TRBV11-2 to TRBJ2-4, with 7 nucleotides matching TRBD1. The J call is uncertain, as TRBJ2-5 better fits the DNA end. Germline loops: CDR1 SGHAT, CDR2 FQNNGV. The CDR3 consists of 14 residues. The CDR3 loop reads CASSRDRVKETQYF. The CDR3 coding sequence is TGTGCCAGCAGCAGAGACAGGGTGAAAGAGACCCAGTACTTC.

This chain connects TRBV3-1 to TRBJ1-6; a weak D match, TRBD1 (5 bases). V was cut by 4 bases and J by 2 bases, with 9 bases left in between. CDR3 length equals 15 residues. The germline V gene has CDR1 LGHDT and CDR2 YNNKEL (reference sequence). The CDR3 bases are TGTGCCAGCAGCCCAGGCAGGGCCTATAATTCACCCCTCCACTTT. It is translated as CASSPGRAYNSPLHF.

The chain combines TRBV6-6 with TRBJ1-2; D not certain. Germline V CDR1 and CDR2: MNHNY, SVGAGI (reference sequence). Trimming took 5 bases from V and 0 from J, leaving 7 bases between them. This CDR3 is 13 amino acids long. In DNA, the CDR3 is TGTGCCAGCAGTGCCGAGGCTAACTATGGCTACACCTTC. Translated: CASSAEANYGYTF.

V gene TRBV29-1 combines with J gene TRBJ2-1; TRBD1 is a possible D gene (8 bases). Trimming pared 3 bases from V and 9 bases from J, leaving 15 bases between. The CDR3 is 13 residues long. Germline V gene sequence: CDR1 SQVTM, CDR2 ANQGSEA. CDR3 DNA: TGCAGCGTTGAGAGGACAGGGAGGGGTGAGCAGTTCTTC. It is translated as CSVERTGRGEQFF.

This clonotype showed up just a few times. J is TRBJ2-1 and V is TRBV27, with D perhaps matching TRBD2 (6 bases). CDR1 is MNHEY, CDR2 SMNVEV, per germline (reference sequence). The CDR3 is 15 residues long. V shed 4 bases and J shed 1 base, with 11 bases lying between them. The CDR3 loop is CASSSPGVSYNEQFF. Here the CDR3 DNA reads TGTGCCAGCAGTTCCCCGGGGGTATCCTACAATGAGCAGTTCTTC.

V usage is TRBV6-1 and J usage is TRBJ1-3; possibly TRBD1 for D (5 bases). Germline V gene data show CDR1 as MNHNS and CDR2 as SASEGT. The CDR3 contains 17 residues. V dropped 0 bases and J dropped 0 bases, with 12 bases sitting between them. As DNA, the CDR3 is TGTGCCAGCAGTGAAGCGGGGGAAAAGAGCTCTGGAAACACCATATATTTT. It translates to CASSEAGEKSSGNTIYF.

To note about this clonotype: Sequence at one end of the junction differs from germline and may be a read error. J is TRBJ2-7 and V is TRBV7-7; D possibly corresponds to TRBD1 (6 bases). TRBJ2-5 explains the end of the DNA better; the J call may be wrong. Germline V gives CDR1 SSHAT, CDR2 FNYEAQ (reference sequence). This CDR3 is 16 amino acids long. This CDR3 reads CASSRDTGLSGRTQYF. The CDR3 DNA is TGTGCTAGCAGCCGCGATACAGGGCTATCGGGTCGGACCCAGTACTTC.

This chain connects TRBV18 to TRBJ1-2; possibly TRBD1 for D (5 bases). Per germline, CDR1 KGHSH and CDR2 LQKENI. CDR3 size: 14 residues. The V gene lost 5 bases and the J gene lost 6 bases, with 16 bases spanning the gap. In DNA, the CDR3 is TGTGCCAGCTCAGGGGCATTGACCGATGATGGCTACACCTTC. Protein: CASSGALTDDGYTF.

This clonotype appeared a few times. The chain links TRBV7-9 to TRBJ1-2, with 10 bases fitting TRBD1. Germline V gives CDR1 SEHNR, CDR2 FQNEAQ (reference sequence). The trim removed 5 bases at V and 0 bases at J, leaving 6 bases unmatched. CDR3 length: 16 residues. The CDR3 loop reads CASSLDRGLSNYGYTF. DNA of the CDR3: TGTGCCAGCAGCCTTGACAGGGGGCTATCTAACTATGGCTACACCTTC.

This chain joins TRBV6-2 or TRBV6-3 and TRBJ1-2; D not certain. The CDR3 has 15 residues. The germline gives CDR1 MNHEY, CDR2 SVGEGT. The V end lost 4 bases, the J end lost 2 bases, and 14 bases lay between the germline ends. In DNA, the CDR3 is TGTGCCAGCAGTTCTCCTCCGACACTCAACTATGGCTACACCTTC. Protein sequence: CASSSPPTLNYGYTF.

This clonotype has a count of ten or more. A much larger clone differs from this one at a single base, so this may be a read error. This chain joins TRBV6-5 and TRBJ2-5; 8 bases match TRBD1. After removal of 5 bases from V and 11 bases from J, the junction contained 19 bases not matched to a gene. CDR3 length equals 16 residues. From germline, CDR1 is MNHEY and CDR2 SVGAGI. The CDR3 region is CASSTRRQGRYNEQYF. The CDR3 DNA reads as TGTGCCAGCAGTACCCGACGACAGGGGAGGTACAATGAGCAGTACTTC.

With regard to this clonotype: The germline gene is not matched at one end of the junction; a read error may be the cause. J is TRBJ2-7 and V is TRBV27; 7 bases match TRBD1. The CDR3 runs 15 residues. Germline V CDR1 and CDR2: MNHEY, SMNVEV (reference sequence). CDR3 bases: TGTGCCAGCAGTTCCGCCGGGACAGCTTCCTACGAGCGGTACTTC. Its protein is CASSSAGTASYERYF.